This TCR beta chain was sequenced in a study of T cells after yellow fever vaccination. Study details: SMART-Seq v4 Ultra Low Input prepared libraries from low-cell fractions.

Whole-study results and caveats: Reappearance after the booster was seen for most primary-vaccination clones, at 95% to 97% CD4 and 80% to 90% CD8.

At least ten counts were recorded for this clonotype. TCRdb re-analysed the 5' RACE reads in MiXCR, keeping a single row per CDR3 protein. Of around 88,000 distinct CDR3 sequences listed, 13% are singletons. The sequenced sample was CD8+ T cells not binding an NS4B(214-222) dextramer, sorted from PBMCs, obtained roughly 23 days after the first yellow fever vaccination. The source is a man younger than 30 who received the YFV17D yellow fever vaccine.

For the CDR3, the DNA is TGTGCCAGCAGTTTTTCCGGGCAAAATGAAAAACTGTTTTTT. Encoded protein: CASSFSGQNEKLFF. The chain joins TRBV12-3 or TRBV12-4 to TRBJ1-4; D unresolved. Deletions cut 3 bases from V and 5 bases from J, with 10 bases between. This CDR3 has 14 amino acids.